These T cell receptor beta chains were read from a single sample in a study of breast tumors, draining lymph nodes, adjacent tissues. From the multiplex PCR reads, TCRdb called clonotypes with MiXCR, one entry per CDR3 protein. The table records approximately 140,000 distinct CDR3 sequences, approximately 32% of them present only once. The sequencing sample was made of axillary lymph node tissue. The receptors originated from a female donor with breast cancer. Some clones in this sample may be carry-over from other donors' samples. Both conserved end residues are part of each CDR3. A D gene is named only where the DNA matches it firmly. Size tells how often a clone was seen (once, few, many) or the class of an expanded clone, and some rows leave it out.

many	TRBV10-3	.	TRBJ2-1	CAISEGASRNEQFF	TGTGCCATCAGTGAGGGCGCTAGCAGGAATGAGCAGTTCTTC
many	TRBV7-7	.	TRBJ2-3	CASSLLATSSDTQYF	TGTGCTAGCAGCTTACTAGCTACCTCCTCGGATACGCAGTATTTT
few	TRBV7-2	.	TRBJ1-1	CASSLWADGSTEAFF	TGTGCCAGCAGCTTATGGGCTGACGGGAGCACTGAAGCTTTCTTT
many	TRBV2	.	TRBJ2-2	CASRGTAANTGELFF	TGTGCCAGCAGGGGGACGGCAGCGAACACCGGGGAGCTGTTTTTT
.	TRBV5-4	TRBD1	TRBJ2-7	CASSWEGQGAYGQYF	TGTGCCAGCAGCTGGGAGGGACAGGGGGCCTACGGGCAGTACTTC
many	TRBV6-6	TRBD1	TRBJ1-4	CASNRDRNEKLFF	TGTGCCAGCAACCGGGACAGAAATGAAAAACTGTTTTTT
many	TRBV11-2	.	TRBJ2-2	CASSLTNTGELFF	TGTGCCAGCAGCTTAACGAACACCGGGGAGCTGTTTTTT
many	TRBV30	.	TRBJ2-2	CAWSAMMNTGELFF	TGTGCCTGGAGTGCCATGATGAACACCGGGGAGCTGTTTTTT
many	TRBV5-1	TRBD2	TRBJ2-7	CASSLSWRGGLSYEQYF	TGCGCCAGCAGCTTGTCCTGGCGGGGGGGGCTTTCCTACGAGCAGTACTTC
many	TRBV7-7	.	TRBJ2-5	CASSFRQDYQETQYF	TGTGCTAGCAGCTTTAGACAGGACTACCAAGAGACCCAGTACTTC
many	TRBV12-3/TRBV12-4	.	TRBJ1-5	CASSLDSYQPQHF	TGTGCCAGCAGCCTAGACAGTTATCAGCCCCAGCATTTT
many	TRBV9	.	TRBJ2-5	CASSPLGGRETQSF	TGTGCCAGCAGCCCCCTCGGGGGCCGAGAGACCCAGTCCTTC
many	TRBV19	.	TRBJ2-3	CASSEGTDTQYF	TGTGCCAGTAGTGAGGGAACAGATACGCAGTATTTT
many	TRBV24-1	.	TRBJ1-3	CATSDLHTGLAPLDRPRTGNTIYF	TGTGCCACCAGTGATTTGCACACCGGGCTCGCTCCACTCGACCGCCCGAGAACGGGAAACACCATATATTTT
once	TRBV29-1	.	TRBJ2-7	CSVAPGSLEQYF	TGCAGCGTTGCGCCAGGGTCTTTGGAGCAGTACTTC
many	TRBV2	.	TRBJ1-3	CASSYILSGNTIYF	TGTGCCAGCAGCTACATCCTCTCTGGAAACACCATATATTTT
many	TRBV19	.	TRBJ1-2	CATADGGGYTF	TGTGCCACCGCCGACGGGGGTGGCTACACCTTC
many	TRBV6-1	.	TRBJ2-5	CASRDFGGQETQYF	TGTGCCAGCCGCGATTTTGGGGGGCAAGAGACCCAGTACTTC
few	TRBV7-9	.	TRBJ1-1	CASSQTNGQNTEAFF	TGTGCCAGCAGCCAGACGAACGGACAGAACACTGAAGCTTTCTTT
many	TRBV19	TRBD1	TRBJ1-3	CASSPTGQDSGNTIYF	TGTGCCAGTAGTCCCACGGGACAGGACTCTGGAAACACCATATATTTT
many	TRBV6-6	TRBD1	TRBJ2-6	CASSYSGTGFGAKGANVLTF	TGTGCCAGCAGTTACTCCGGGACAGGATTTGGGGCCAAGGGGGCCAACGTCCTGACTTTC
.	TRBV3-1	TRBD1	TRBJ2-2	CASSQDWGQGRGNTGELFF	TGTGCCAGCAGCCAAGATTGGGGACAGGGGCGGGGGAACACCGGGGAGCTGTTTTTT
few	TRBV24-1	.	TRBJ1-1	CATGGNTEAFF	TGTGCCACAGGCGGGAACACTGAAGCTTTCTTT
.	TRBV7-3	TRBD1	TRBJ2-1	CASSPTGGIGGGYNEQFF	TGTGCCAGCAGCCCAACAGGGGGCATTGGCGGGGGTTACAATGAGCAGTTCTTC
many	TRBV5-1	.	TRBJ1-2	CASSLAGRGVEDGYTF	TGCGCCAGCAGCTTGGCCGGCCGAGGGGTGGAAGATGGCTACACCTTC
.	TRBV29-1	.	TRBJ2-7	CSVELPDRSDSYEQYF	TGCAGCGTCGAACTTCCCGACAGGTCTGACTCCTACGAGCAGTACTTC
many	TRBV20-1	TRBD1	TRBJ2-3	CSARKGTESTDTQYF	TGCAGTGCTAGAAAAGGGACAGAAAGCACAGATACGCAGTATTTT
many	TRBV19	TRBD1	TRBJ2-7	CASSYAGQGAYEQYF	TGTGCCAGTAGTTATGCGGGACAGGGGGCCTACGAGCAGTACTTC
few	TRBV6-1	.	TRBJ2-4	CASRPHPGDLAKNIQYF	TGTGCCAGCAGGCCCCATCCAGGGGACCTAGCCAAAAACATTCAGTACTTC
many	TRBV9	.	TRBJ1-2	CASSVEEGLGYGYTF	TGTGCCAGCAGCGTAGAAGAAGGGCTGGGCTATGGCTACACCTTC
many	TRBV4-2	.	TRBJ2-3	CASSQEWQNTDTQYF	TGTGCCAGCAGCCAAGAGTGGCAAAACACAGATACGCAGTATTTT
many	TRBV2	.	TRBJ1-5	CASRPNSNQPQHF	TGTGCCAGCAGGCCGAATAGCAATCAGCCCCAGCATTTT
many	TRBV6-5	.	TRBJ2-2	CASSRDDSGQNTGELFF	TGTGCCAGCAGTCGCGATGATAGCGGCCAGAACACCGGGGAGCTGTTTTTT
.	TRBV27	.	TRBJ1-1	CASSSRSSTEAFF	TGTGCCAGCAGTTCAAGGTCGTCCACTGAAGCTTTCTTT
many	TRBV6-6	.	TRBJ2-5	CASSYSGETQYF	TGTGCCAGCAGTTATTCAGGCGAGACCCAGTACTTC